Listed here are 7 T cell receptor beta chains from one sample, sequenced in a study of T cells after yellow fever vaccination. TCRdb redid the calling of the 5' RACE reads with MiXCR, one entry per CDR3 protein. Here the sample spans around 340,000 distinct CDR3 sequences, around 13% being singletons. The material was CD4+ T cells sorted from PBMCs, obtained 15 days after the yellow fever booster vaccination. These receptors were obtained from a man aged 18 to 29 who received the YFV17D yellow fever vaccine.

The CDR3 bases are TGTGCCACCGGTCTCGACAGGGTTTCCAATCAGCCCCAGCATTTT. Translation gives CATGLDRVSNQPQHF. The chain is built from TRBV15 and TRBJ1-5; 7 bases line up with TRBD1. The CDR3 contains 15 residues. J was trimmed by 3 bases and V by 8 bases; bases with no gene match: 10. CDR1 LNHNV and CDR2 YYDKDF come from the germline V gene (reference sequence).

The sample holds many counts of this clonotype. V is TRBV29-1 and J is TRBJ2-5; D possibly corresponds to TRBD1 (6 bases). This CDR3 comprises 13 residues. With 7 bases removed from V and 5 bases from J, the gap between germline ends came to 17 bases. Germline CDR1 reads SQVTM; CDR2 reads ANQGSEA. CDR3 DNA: TGCAGCGGGGCCCAGGGGATTGGGGAGACCCAGTACTTC. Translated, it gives CSGAQGIGETQYF. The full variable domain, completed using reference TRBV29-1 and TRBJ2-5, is SAVISQKPSRDICQRGTSLTIQCQVDSQVTMMFWYRQQPGQSLTLIATANQGSEATYESGFVIDKFPISRPNLTFSTLTVSNMSPEDSSIYLCSGAQGIGETQYFGPGTRLLVL.

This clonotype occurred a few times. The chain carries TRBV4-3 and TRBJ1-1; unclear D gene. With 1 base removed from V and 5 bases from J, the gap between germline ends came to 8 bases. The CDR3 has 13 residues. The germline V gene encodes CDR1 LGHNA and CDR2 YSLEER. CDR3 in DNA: TGCGCCAGCAGCCAAGGCGGCAGGACTGAAGCTTTCTTT. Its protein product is CASSQGGRTEAFF.

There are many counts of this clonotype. CDR3 region: CASSLAGTGGQPQHF. The CDR3 region has the DNA TGTGCCAGCAGCTTAGCCGGGACAGGGGGTCAGCCCCAGCATTTT. The V call is TRBV7-2, the J call TRBJ1-5, with TRBD1 identical over 11 bases. CDR3 length: 15 amino acids. Germline loops: CDR1 SGHTA, CDR2 FQGNSA. Trimming removed 0 bases from V and 6 bases from J; junction bases left unmatched: 1.

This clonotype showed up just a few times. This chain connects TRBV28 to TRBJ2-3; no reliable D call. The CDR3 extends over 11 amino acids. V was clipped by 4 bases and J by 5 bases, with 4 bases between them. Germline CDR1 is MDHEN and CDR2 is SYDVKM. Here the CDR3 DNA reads TGTGCCAGCAGTTCGGAAGATACGCAGTATTTT. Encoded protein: CASSSEDTQYF. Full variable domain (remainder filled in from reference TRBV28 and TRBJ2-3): DVKVTQSSRYLVKRTGEKVFLECVQDMDHENMFWYRQDPGLGLRLIYFSYDVKMKEKGDIPEGYSVSREKKERFSLILESASTNQTSMYLCASSSEDTQYFGPGTRLTVL.

Here the CDR3 reads CASQGQLDSPLHF. In DNA, the CDR3 is TGTGCCAGCCAGGGACAGTTGGATTCACCCCTCCACTTT. The chain is built from TRBV28 and TRBJ1-6, with 7 bases matching TRBD1. V was clipped by 8 bases and J by 8 bases; unmatched bases: 6. The CDR3 spans 13 residues. Germline loops: CDR1 MDHEN, CDR2 SYDVKM.

CDR3 sequence reads: CSASSEETQYF. CDR3 nucleotide sequence: TGCAGTGCTTCATCGGAAGAGACCCAGTACTTC. The chain recombines TRBV20-1 with TRBJ2-5; D uncertain. The CDR3 is 11 amino acids. Germline CDR1 DFQATT, CDR2 SNEGSKA (reference sequence). V was trimmed by 5 bases and J by 3 bases, leaving 7 bases between them.